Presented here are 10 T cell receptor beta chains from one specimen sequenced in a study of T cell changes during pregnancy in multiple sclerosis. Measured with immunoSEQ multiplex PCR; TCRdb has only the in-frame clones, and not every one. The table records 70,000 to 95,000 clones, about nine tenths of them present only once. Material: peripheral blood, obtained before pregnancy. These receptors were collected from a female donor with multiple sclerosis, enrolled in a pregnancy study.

CDR3 amino acids: CASSESQTAGYGYTF. DNA for the CDR3: TGTGCCAGCAGTGAAAGTCAGACAGCCGGCTATGGCTACACCTTC. V is TRBV2 and J is TRBJ1-2; the D gene is possibly TRBD1 (5 bases). V shed 2 bases and J shed 4 bases, with 14 bases lying between them. This CDR3 contains 15 residues. CDR1 is SNHLY, CDR2 FYNNEI, per germline. Variable domain in full (rest from reference TRBV2 and TRBJ1-2): EPEVTQTPSHQVTQMGQEVILRCVPISNHLYFYWYRQILGQKVEFLVSFYNNEISEKSEIFDDQFSVERPDGSNFTLKIRSTKLEDSAMYFCASSESQTAGYGYTFGSGTRLTVV.

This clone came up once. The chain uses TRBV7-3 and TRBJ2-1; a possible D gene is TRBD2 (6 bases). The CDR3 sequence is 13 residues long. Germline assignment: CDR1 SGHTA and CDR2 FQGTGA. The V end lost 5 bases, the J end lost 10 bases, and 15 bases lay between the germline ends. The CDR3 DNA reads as TGTGCCAGCAGCCCCGACCCGGAGGGCGAGCAGTTCTTC. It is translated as CASSPDPEGEQFF. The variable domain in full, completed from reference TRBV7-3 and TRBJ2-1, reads GAGVSQTPSNKVTEKGKYVELRCDPISGHTALYWYRQSLGQGPEFLIYFQGTGAADDSGLPNDRFFAVRPEGSVSTLKIQRTERGDSAVYLCASSPDPEGEQFFGPGTRLTVL.

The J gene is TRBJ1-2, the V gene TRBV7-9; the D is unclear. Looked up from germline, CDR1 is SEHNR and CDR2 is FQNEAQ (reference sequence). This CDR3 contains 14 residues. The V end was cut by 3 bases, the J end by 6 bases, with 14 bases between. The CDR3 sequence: CASSFWTGRDGYTF. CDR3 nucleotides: TGTGCCAGCAGCTTTTGGACGGGGAGGGATGGCTACACCTTC.

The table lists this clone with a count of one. The CDR3: CASSVRGQGSFYTGELFF. In DNA, the CDR3 is TGTGCCAGCAGCGTGAGGGGGCAGGGGAGCTTTTACACCGGGGAGCTGTTTTTT. This chain uses TRBV9 with TRBJ2-2; 7 nucleotides line up with TRBD1. CDR1 SGDLS and CDR2 YYNGEE come from the germline V gene. V shed 2 bases and J 3 bases; nucleotides not matched to a gene: 13. The CDR3 runs to 18 residues.

This chain's CDR3 is CASSVRDFNSPLHF. CDR3 DNA sequence: TGTGCCAGCAGTGTCCGGGATTTTAATTCACCCCTCCACTTT. The chain links TRBV6-1 to TRBJ1-6; D is undetermined. Per the germline V gene, CDR1 is MNHNS and CDR2 is SASEGT. There are 14 residues in the CDR3. V was shortened by 4 bases and J by 6 bases, with 10 bases between the two germline ends.

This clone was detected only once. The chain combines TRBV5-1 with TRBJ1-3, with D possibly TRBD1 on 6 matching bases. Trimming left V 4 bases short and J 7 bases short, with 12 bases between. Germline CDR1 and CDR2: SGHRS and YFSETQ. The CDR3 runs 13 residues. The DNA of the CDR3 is TGCGCCAGCAGCCCAGGGACACTCAACACCATATATTTT. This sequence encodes CASSPGTLNTIYF.

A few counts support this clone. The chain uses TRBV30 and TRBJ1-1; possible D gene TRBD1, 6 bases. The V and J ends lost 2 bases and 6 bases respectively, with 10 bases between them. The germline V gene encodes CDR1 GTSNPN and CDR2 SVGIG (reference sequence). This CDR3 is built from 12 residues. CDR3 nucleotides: TGTGCCTGGAGTAGTCAGGGGTCTGAAGCTTTCTTT. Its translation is CAWSSQGSEAFF.

The CDR3 DNA sequence: TGCGCCAGCAGCCAACCCCGGAAGGGGAAGAATGAGCAGTTCTTC. This sequence encodes CASSQPRKGKNEQFF. J is TRBJ2-1 and V is TRBV4-1, with a possible D match to TRBD1 (5 bases). The V end was cut by 2 bases, the J end by 7 bases, with 15 bases between. The V gene's germline CDR1 is MGHRA and CDR2 YSYEKL. This CDR3 has 15 amino acids.

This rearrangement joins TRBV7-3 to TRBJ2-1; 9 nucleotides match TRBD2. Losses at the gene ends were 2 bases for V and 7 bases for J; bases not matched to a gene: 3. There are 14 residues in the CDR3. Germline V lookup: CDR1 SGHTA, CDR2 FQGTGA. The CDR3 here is CASSLAGGLNEQFF. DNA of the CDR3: TGTGCCAGCAGCTTAGCGGGGGGGCTAAATGAGCAGTTCTTC.

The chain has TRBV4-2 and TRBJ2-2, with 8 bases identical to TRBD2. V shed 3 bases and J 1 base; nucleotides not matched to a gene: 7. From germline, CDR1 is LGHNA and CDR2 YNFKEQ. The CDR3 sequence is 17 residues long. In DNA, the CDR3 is TGTGCCAGCAGCCACCCGCCCGGGGGGGGGAACACCGGGGAGCTGTTTTTT. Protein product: CASSHPPGGGNTGELFF.